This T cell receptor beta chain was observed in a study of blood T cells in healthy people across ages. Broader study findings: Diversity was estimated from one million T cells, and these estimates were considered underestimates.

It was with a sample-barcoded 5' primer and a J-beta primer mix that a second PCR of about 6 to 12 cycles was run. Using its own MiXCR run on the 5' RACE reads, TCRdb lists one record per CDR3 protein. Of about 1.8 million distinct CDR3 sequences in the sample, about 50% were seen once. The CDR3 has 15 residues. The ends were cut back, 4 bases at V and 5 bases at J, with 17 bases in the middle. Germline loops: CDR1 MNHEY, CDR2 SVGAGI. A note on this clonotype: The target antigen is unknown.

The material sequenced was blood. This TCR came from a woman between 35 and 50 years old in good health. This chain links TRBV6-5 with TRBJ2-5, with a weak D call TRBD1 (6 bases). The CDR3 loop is CASSSSSGVHETQYF. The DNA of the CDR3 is TGTGCCAGCAGTTCCAGTTCAGGGGTCCACGAGACCCAGTACTTC.